This T cell receptor (beta chain) was identified during a study of T cells in tuberculosis. Background on the study: This South African cohort compared adolescents with or without latent tuberculosis against adults with active tuberculosis.

The sample's time point: new active TB diagnosis, blood taken before or within 7 days of starting treatment. Unsorted cryopreserved PBMC were sequenced, averaging roughly 100,000 T cells per clinical donor. V shed 2 bases, J shed 2 bases, and the junction held 5 bases outside the gene matches. CDR3 size: 15 residues. Germline loops: CDR1 SGHRS, CDR2 YFSETQ. This clone was found a few times. This table comes from immunoSEQ multiplex PCR, and its TCRdb copy is limited to in-frame clones, with some not included. The table has tens of thousands of clones, under 85% seen once. The genes are TRBV5-1 and TRBJ1-1; 8 bases match TRBD1. The source material was PBMCs, sampled at tuberculosis diagnosis. The source of this sequence is an adult with tuberculosis. The CDR3 reads CASSFTGGDNTEAFF. CDR3 in DNA: TGCGCCAGCAGCTTTACAGGGGGAGATAACACTGAAGCTTTCTTT. Using reference TRBV5-1 and TRBJ1-1 for the parts outside the CDR3, the full variable domain is KAGVTQTPRYLIKTRGQQVTLSCSPISGHRSVSWYQQTPGQGLQFLFEYFSETQRNKGNFPGRFSGRQFSNSRSEMNVSTLELGDSALYLCASSFTGGDNTEAFFGQGTRLTVV.